This is a list of T cell receptor beta chains from one sample in a study of beta chain features in type 1 diabetes. Produced via immunoSEQ multiplex PCR; TCRdb's table is partial and in-frame only. The sample yields about 320,000 clones, 11% to 15% seen once. Sequenced input: central memory CD4+ T cells from blood. Source of these receptors: a man aged 30-40 years in good health. Both conserved end residues are trimmed from each CDR3. The D gene is left open where the match is weak.

V: TRBV21-1; D: -; J: TRBJ1-1; CDR3: ASSPKAMAPTTDEAF
V: TRBV11-2; D: TRBD1; J: TRBJ1-2; CDR3: ASSSSRDSGYT
V: TRBV10-3; D: TRBD1; J: TRBJ1-6; CDR3: ASSNQGGRSPLH
V: TRBV11-3; D: -; J: TRBJ2-2; CDR3: ASSPWPDSGAGELF
V: TRBV6-5; D: -; J: TRBJ1-1; CDR3: ASSYSSVAAEAF
V: TRBV6-5; D: TRBD2; J: TRBJ2-5; CDR3: ASIALAGSRETQY
V: TRBV5-5; D: -; J: TRBJ1-2; CDR3: ASSRPGDGYGYT
V: TRBV6-1; D: -; J: TRBJ2-3; CDR3: ASSSLTKVDTQY
V: TRBV7-2; D: TRBD1; J: TRBJ1-1; CDR3: ASSQPGQGNTEAF
V: TRBV5-4; D: -; J: TRBJ2-3; CDR3: ASSSGRETDTQY
V: TRBV7-3; D: -; J: TRBJ2-3; CDR3: ASKVGASTDTQY
V: TRBV10-1; D: TRBD1; J: TRBJ2-5; CDR3: ASSESTGQGGETQY
V: TRBV9; D: TRBD2; J: TRBJ2-3; CDR3: ASSPREGSFTDTQY
V: TRBV5-5; D: TRBD1; J: TRBJ2-5; CDR3: ASSADRGETQY
V: TRBV18; D: -; J: TRBJ2-1; CDR3: ASSPGVSYNEQF
V: TRBV7-3; D: -; J: TRBJ2-1; CDR3: ASSPGSSKYNEQF
V: TRBV7-2; D: -; J: TRBJ1-2; CDR3: ASSLRVEGYT
V: TRBV9; D: -; J: TRBJ1-2; CDR3: ASSAGTEGGYT
V: TRBV4-1; D: TRBD2; J: TRBJ2-1; CDR3: ASSQDRGPGAGGGNEQF
V: TRBV15; D: -; J: TRBJ1-1; CDR3: ATSRDLTDTEAF
V: TRBV19; D: -; J: TRBJ2-1; CDR3: ASSSWVYNEQF
V: TRBV6-5; D: -; J: TRBJ2-6; CDR3: ASSYGDLGGANVLT
V: TRBV11-2; D: TRBD1; J: TRBJ1-2; CDR3: ASSPISTGIYGYT
V: TRBV9; D: -; J: TRBJ2-3; CDR3: ASSAGGRARTDTQY
V: TRBV4-3; D: -; J: TRBJ1-3; CDR3: ASSQVQGTAGNTIY
V: TRBV2; D: -; J: TRBJ1-2; CDR3: ASSLTAYGYT
V: TRBV18; D: TRBD1; J: TRBJ1-2; CDR3: ASSPGQGIWGYT
V: TRBV5-1; D: -; J: TRBJ1-4; CDR3: ASSPTPAGTNEKLF
V: TRBV7-7; D: TRBD2; J: TRBJ2-7; CDR3: ASSPTSGGGEQY
V: TRBV5-1; D: TRBD2; J: TRBJ2-1; CDR3: ASSLALSGSASEQF
V: TRBV6-5; D: -; J: TRBJ2-5; CDR3: ASSPRGGETQY
V: TRBV29-1; D: -; J: TRBJ2-1; CDR3: SVSHNEQF
V: TRBV6-5; D: -; J: TRBJ1-1; CDR3: ASSTGSTEAF
V: TRBV7-8; D: -; J: TRBJ1-6; CDR3: ASGSGGWYNSPLH
V: TRBV28; D: -; J: TRBJ2-5; CDR3: ASSSMDQYQETQY
V: TRBV7-9; D: -; J: TRBJ2-6; CDR3: ASSPRAGPRGSGANVLT
V: TRBV7-2; D: TRBD2; J: TRBJ2-1; CDR3: ASSFQGLAGGREQF
V: TRBV12-5; D: -; J: TRBJ1-2; CDR3: ASGLVGRSGYGYT
V: TRBV5-1; D: -; J: TRBJ1-1; CDR3: ASSGTGRNTEAF
V: TRBV9; D: TRBD1; J: TRBJ1-6; CDR3: ASSLGTRTGHSPLH
V: TRBV14; D: -; J: TRBJ2-7; CDR3: ASSQDYEQY
V: TRBV29-1; D: -; J: TRBJ2-5; CDR3: SVTGSGSQY
V: TRBV19; D: -; J: TRBJ2-5; CDR3: ASSIGGIQETQY
V: TRBV4-1; D: -; J: TRBJ2-7; CDR3: ASSQVAGTEQY